This T cell receptor beta chain comes out of a study of T cell repertoires in cytomegalovirus infection (dated by TCRdb to between 2018 and 2021). In the study overall: Recently identified HLA-C-restricted CMV epitopes, whose presentation resists viral immunomodulation, were targeted by peptide stimulations together with well-studied HLA-B-restricted epitopes. Donor HLA type was relevant to the analysis, as public TCR beta signatures indicated carriage of CMV infection together with the matching HLA type. Overall results and qualifications from the work: In both this cohort and an independent cohort of a few hundred donors, the cumulative frequency of public TCR beta family members distinguished carriers of CMV infection plus the relevant HLA type. In the ex vivo response, HLA-C-restricted CMV-specific TCR beta clonotypes were dominant, and in two of eight donors the single most frequent clonotype came from this HLA-C-restricted group.

This specimen's treatment or condition label, interpreted: in vitro stimulation with specific CMV peptide epitopes to enrich CMV-specific T cells. These reads were obtained on an Illumina HiSeq 1500. Clones were called with MiXCR by TCRdb after fastp trimmed the public reads at Q25, and only in-frame beta chains were retained. Merged by CDR3 protein, the rows form single entries marked with the most common genes and DNA. The sample profile shows about 480,000 distinct CDR3 sequences; 30% to 40% of them were found once. The top ten hold 15% to 20% of the sample. This clonotype was observed a few times. There is no known antigen for this receptor. The sample holds no much larger clone one base away, and base qualities are not on file. The germline V gene provides CDR1 SQVTM and CDR2 ANQGSEA. V ends up 6 bases short and J 5 bases short, with an unmatched junction base count of 7. Including the terminal cysteine and phenylalanine, the CDR3 comprises 14 residues. CDR3 DNA is the only sequence kept; it has 42 bases, read in frame from the first base.

In this chain, TRBV29-1 is recombined with TRBJ2-2; TRBD1 agrees with 9 junctional bases. The clonotype comes from a human donor in good health (CMV status not recorded). Some clones in this sample may be carry-over from other donors' samples. The material sequenced was cultured PBMCs, taken from culture after CMV antigen stimulation. Here is the DNA: TGCAGCGTCGGGACAGGGTACGAGACCGGGGAGCTGTTTTTT. This is translated as CSVGTGYETGELFF.